A selection of T cell receptor beta chains follows, all from one sample in a study of blood T cell repertoires in COVID-19. The assay was immunoSEQ multiplex PCR, and TCRdb's table has in-frame clones only and misses some. The data contain more than 80,000 clones, 65% to 75% of them seen just once; the ten biggest clones take up approximately 0.88%. The specimen sequenced was peripheral blood. Receptors were obtained from a human donor with acute or convalescent COVID-19. The donor label of this sample is uncertain. CDR3s include the opening cysteine and the closing phenylalanine or tryptophan. D genes are given only for firm matches. Rows give clone size only sometimes, using once, few, many, or a class for an expanded clone.

V	size	D	J	length	CDR3	DNA
TRBV5-1	-	-	TRBJ2-7	13	CASSLAEFYEQYF	TGCGCCAGCAGCTTGGCGGAGTTCTACGAGCAGTACTTC
TRBV7-8	-	TRBD1	TRBJ1-3	17	CASSFGTGRFTGNTIYF	TGTGCCAGCAGCTTTGGGACAGGCCGTTTTACTGGAAACACCATATATTTT
TRBV7-9	-	TRBD2	TRBJ2-1	15	CASSYTSGGANEQFF	TGTGCCAGCAGTTACACTAGCGGGGGGGCCAATGAGCAGTTCTTC
TRBV18	-	TRBD1	TRBJ1-6	16	CASSPNPGQLNSPLHF	TGTGCCAGCTCACCGAATCCGGGACAGCTTAATTCACCCCTCCACTTT
TRBV14	-	TRBD1	TRBJ1-6	14	CASSGRDRNSPLHF	TGTGCCAGCAGCGGCCGGGACAGGAATTCACCCCTCCACTTT
TRBV5-5	-	TRBD2	TRBJ2-2	19	CASSRSGLAGGPRTGELFF	TGTGCCAGCAGCAGATCGGGACTAGCGGGGGGGCCGCGCACCGGGGAGCTGTTTTTT
TRBV28	once	-	TRBJ2-3	16	CASSSPRGGSSDTQYF	TGTGCCAGCAGTTCCCCTCGGGGAGGCTCCTCAGATACGCAGTATTTT
TRBV12-3/TRBV12-4	-	-	TRBJ1-1	12	CASVFGGGGAFF	TGTGCCAGCGTATTTGGGGGGGGAGGGGCTTTCTTT
TRBV6-5	-	-	TRBJ1-6	16	CASSYSRGSANSPLHF	TGTGCCAGCAGTTACTCGAGGGGGTCTGCCAATTCACCCCTCCACTTT
TRBV3-1/TRBV3-2	few	TRBD2	TRBJ2-1	16	CASSVWTSGGYNEQFF	TGTGCCAGCAGCGTTTGGACTAGCGGGGGCTACAATGAGCAGTTCTTC
TRBV30	-	TRBD2	TRBJ2-3	15	CAWSSLAGALLPQYF	TGTGCCTGGAGTTCCCTAGCGGGGGCCCTGTTGCCGCAGTATTTT